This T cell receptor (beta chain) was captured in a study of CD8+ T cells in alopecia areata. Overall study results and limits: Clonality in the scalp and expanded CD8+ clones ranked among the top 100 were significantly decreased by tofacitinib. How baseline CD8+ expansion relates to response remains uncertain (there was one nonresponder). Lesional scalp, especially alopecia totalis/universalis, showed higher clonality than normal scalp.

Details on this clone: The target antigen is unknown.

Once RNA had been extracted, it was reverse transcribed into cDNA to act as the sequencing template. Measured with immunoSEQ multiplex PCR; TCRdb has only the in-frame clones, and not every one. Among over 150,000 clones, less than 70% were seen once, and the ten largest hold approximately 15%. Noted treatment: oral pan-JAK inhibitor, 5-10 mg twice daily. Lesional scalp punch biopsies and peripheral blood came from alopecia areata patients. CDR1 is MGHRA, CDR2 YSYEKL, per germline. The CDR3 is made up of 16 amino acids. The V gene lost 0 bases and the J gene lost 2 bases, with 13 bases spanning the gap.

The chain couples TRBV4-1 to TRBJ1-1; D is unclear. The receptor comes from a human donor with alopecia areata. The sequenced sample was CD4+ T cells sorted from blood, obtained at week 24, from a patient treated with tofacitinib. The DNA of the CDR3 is TGCGCCAGCAGCCAAGAGACCGCCTTTCCCAACACTGAAGCTTTCTTT. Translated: CASSQETAFPNTEAFF.